This T cell receptor beta chain originates from a study of monozygotic twins with inflammatory bowel disease. Two nested PCRs, about 16 and 10 cycles, amplified TCRalpha and TCRbeta cDNA. TCRdb reprocessed the 5' RACE reads and keeps a single row for each CDR3 protein, giving no DNA. The sample has just over 300,000 distinct CDR3 sequences. The germline V gene encodes CDR1 SQVTM and CDR2 ANQGSEA. This CDR3 region has 11 residues. This sequence originates from a human donor with ulcerative colitis or Crohn's disease, or a healthy co-twin of an affected twin (not recorded which). The sequencing input was blood. The chain recombines TRBV29-1 with TRBJ1-2; TCRdb selects TRBD1, and the lack of DNA leaves this call unchecked. CDR3 residues: CSAQGEGGYTF.